The 3 T cell receptor beta chains below all came from one sample that was sequenced in a study of identical twins. One entry per CDR3 protein, called by TCRdb with MiXCR from the 5' RACE reads. In the table there are roughly 690,000 distinct CDR3 sequences, about 20% of which are singletons. These data were likewise used in another study, on T cells expressing NK-cell markers.

Sequencing was carried out using PBMCs. The receptors originated from a woman aged 18-35 years in good health.

The rearrangement links TRBV20-1 to TRBJ2-7; D remains ambiguous. V was pared by 5 bases and J by 7 bases, with 18 bases between. The germline V gene has CDR1 DFQATT and CDR2 SNEGSKA (reference sequence). This CDR3 spans 13 amino acids. DNA of the CDR3: TGCAGTGCTTCCCCTCTCAGCCGAGAAGAGCAGTACTTC. Amino acid sequence: CSASPLSREEQYF.

The CDR3 nucleotides are TGTGCCACCAGCCCCCTCCCGGGAGCGGGAGTCTACAATGAGCAGTTCTTC. It is translated as CATSPLPGAGVYNEQFF. The chain recombines TRBV15 with TRBJ2-1, with 8 nucleotides matching TRBD2. Germline-derived CDR1 and CDR2 are LNHNV and YYDKDF (reference sequence). This CDR3 is 17 amino acids long. With V trimmed by 5 bases and J by 3 bases, 12 bases remained unmatched.

The sample holds many counts of this clonotype. The chain joins TRBV7-3 to TRBJ2-5, with D perhaps matching TRBD2 (7 bases). The germline gives CDR1 SGHTA, CDR2 FQGTGA. The CDR3 spans 15 residues. The germline V and J ends were trimmed by 3 bases and 1 base, with 12 bases remaining between them. The CDR3 here is CASSLGGGLQETQYF. The CDR3 DNA reads as TGTGCCAGCAGCTTGGGCGGGGGCCTCCAAGAGACCCAGTACTTC.